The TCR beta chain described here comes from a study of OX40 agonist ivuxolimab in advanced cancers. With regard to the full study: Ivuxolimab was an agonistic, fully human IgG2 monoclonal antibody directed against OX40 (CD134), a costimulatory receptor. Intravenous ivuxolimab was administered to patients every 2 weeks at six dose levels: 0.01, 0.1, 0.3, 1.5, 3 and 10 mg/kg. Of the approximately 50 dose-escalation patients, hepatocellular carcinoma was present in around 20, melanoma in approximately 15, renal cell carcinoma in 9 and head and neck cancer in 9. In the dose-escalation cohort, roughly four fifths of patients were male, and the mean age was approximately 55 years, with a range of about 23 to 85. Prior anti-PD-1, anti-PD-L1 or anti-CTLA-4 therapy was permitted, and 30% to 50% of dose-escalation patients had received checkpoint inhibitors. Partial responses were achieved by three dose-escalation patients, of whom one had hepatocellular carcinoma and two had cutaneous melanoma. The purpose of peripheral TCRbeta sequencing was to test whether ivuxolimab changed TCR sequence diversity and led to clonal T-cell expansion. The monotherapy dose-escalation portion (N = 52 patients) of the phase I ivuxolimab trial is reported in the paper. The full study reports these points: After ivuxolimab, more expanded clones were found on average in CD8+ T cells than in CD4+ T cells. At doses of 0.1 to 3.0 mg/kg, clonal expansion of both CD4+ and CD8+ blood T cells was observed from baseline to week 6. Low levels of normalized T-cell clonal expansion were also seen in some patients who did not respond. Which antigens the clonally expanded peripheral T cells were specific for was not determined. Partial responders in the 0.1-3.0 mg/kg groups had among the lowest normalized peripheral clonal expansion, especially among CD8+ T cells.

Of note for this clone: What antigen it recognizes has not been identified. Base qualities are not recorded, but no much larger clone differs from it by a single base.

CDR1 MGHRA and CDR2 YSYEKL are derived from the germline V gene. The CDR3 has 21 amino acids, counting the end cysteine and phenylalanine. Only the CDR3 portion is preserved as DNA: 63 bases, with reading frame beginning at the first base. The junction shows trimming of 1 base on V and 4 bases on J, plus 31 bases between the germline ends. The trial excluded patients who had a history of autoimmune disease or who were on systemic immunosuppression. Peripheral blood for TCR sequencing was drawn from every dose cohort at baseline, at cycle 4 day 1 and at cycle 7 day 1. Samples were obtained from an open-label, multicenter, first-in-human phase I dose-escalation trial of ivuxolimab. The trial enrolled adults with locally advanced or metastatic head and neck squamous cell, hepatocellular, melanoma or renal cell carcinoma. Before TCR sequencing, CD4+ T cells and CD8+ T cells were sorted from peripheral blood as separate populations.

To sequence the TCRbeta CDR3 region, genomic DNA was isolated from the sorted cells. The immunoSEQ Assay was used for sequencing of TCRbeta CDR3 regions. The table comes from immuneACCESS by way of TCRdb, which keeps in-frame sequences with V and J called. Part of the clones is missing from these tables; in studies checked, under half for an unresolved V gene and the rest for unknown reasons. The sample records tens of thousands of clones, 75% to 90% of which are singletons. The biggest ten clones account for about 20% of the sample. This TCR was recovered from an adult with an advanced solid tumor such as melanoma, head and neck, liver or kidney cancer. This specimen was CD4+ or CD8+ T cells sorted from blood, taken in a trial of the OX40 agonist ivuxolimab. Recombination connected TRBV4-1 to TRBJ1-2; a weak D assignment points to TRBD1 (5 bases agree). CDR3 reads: CASSQGGALYNSRLGSYGYTF. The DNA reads TGCGCCAGCAGCCAAGGTGGGGCCCTATACAACTCCAGGTTGGGGAGCTATGGCTACACCTTC.